This T cell receptor beta chain was profiled in a study of cytomegalovirus exposure and HLA in healthy donors. PCR involved 60 Vbeta and 13 Jbeta primers. Assay used: immunoSEQ multiplex PCR; TCRdb lists only in-frame clones, some missing. Seen here are some 85,000 clones, about 81% observed once, and the top ten hold 2% to 2.5%. With respect to this clone: Its target is unknown.

The CDR3 contains 16 residues. From germline, CDR1 is SGDLS and CDR2 YYNGEE. With V trimmed by 2 bases and J by 5 bases, 11 bases remained unmatched. Study results and caveats: Most TCR beta V segments were productive about 90% or about 30% of the time in an earlier analysis.

This receptor was obtained from a man younger than 30 in good health and CMV-seronegative. This chain uses TRBV9 with TRBJ2-5; the match to TRBD2 covers 8 bases. The sequenced material came from PBMCs. For the CDR3, the DNA is TGTGCCAGCAGCGTGATCTCGGGAGGGCCTAAGGAGACCCAGTACTTC. It specifies CASSVISGGPKETQYF. Supplemented by reference TRBV9 and TRBJ2-5, the full variable domain reads DSGVTQTPKHLITATGQRVTLRCSPRSGDLSVYWYQQSLDQGLQFLIQYYNGEERAKGNILERFSAQQFPDLHSELNLSSLELGDSALYFCASSVISGGPKETQYFGPGTRLLVL.